This T cell receptor (beta chain) was sequenced in a study of beta chain features in type 1 diabetes. The sample holds a few counts of this clone. What it binds is unknown. Reverse transcription of all isolated RNA meant that expressed TCRB transcripts were sequenced. Measured with immunoSEQ multiplex PCR; TCRdb has only the in-frame clones, and not every one. This table has roughly 150,000 clones, approximately 9% appearing once. Overall study results and limits: Lower insertion and higher deletion counts appeared at VDJ junctions in type 1 diabetes patients. Across patients, naive, central memory and Treg TCRB repertoires exhibited apparently greater similarity than was observed across healthy donors. TCRB CDR3 length was moderately but significantly reduced in all four CD4+ subsets of Type 1 diabetes patients.

The source is a woman under 30 with type 1 diabetes. The material sequenced was central memory CD4+ T cells from blood.

The CDR3 DNA reads as TGTGCCACCCGGGAGTTCGCCTACGAGCAGTACTTC. This sequence encodes CATREFAYEQYF. The chain joins TRBV2 to TRBJ2-7; possibly TRBD2 for D (6 bases). V was cut by 10 bases and J by 2 bases, with 12 bases left in between. The CDR3 has 12 residues. Germline V gene sequence: CDR1 SNHLY, CDR2 FYNNEI. The full variable domain, completed using reference TRBV2 and TRBJ2-7, is EPEVTQTPSHQVTQMGQEVILRCVPISNHLYFYWYRQILGQKVEFLVSFYNNEISEKSEIFDDQFSVERPDGSNFTLKIRSTKLEDSAMYFCATREFAYEQYFGPGTRLTVT.